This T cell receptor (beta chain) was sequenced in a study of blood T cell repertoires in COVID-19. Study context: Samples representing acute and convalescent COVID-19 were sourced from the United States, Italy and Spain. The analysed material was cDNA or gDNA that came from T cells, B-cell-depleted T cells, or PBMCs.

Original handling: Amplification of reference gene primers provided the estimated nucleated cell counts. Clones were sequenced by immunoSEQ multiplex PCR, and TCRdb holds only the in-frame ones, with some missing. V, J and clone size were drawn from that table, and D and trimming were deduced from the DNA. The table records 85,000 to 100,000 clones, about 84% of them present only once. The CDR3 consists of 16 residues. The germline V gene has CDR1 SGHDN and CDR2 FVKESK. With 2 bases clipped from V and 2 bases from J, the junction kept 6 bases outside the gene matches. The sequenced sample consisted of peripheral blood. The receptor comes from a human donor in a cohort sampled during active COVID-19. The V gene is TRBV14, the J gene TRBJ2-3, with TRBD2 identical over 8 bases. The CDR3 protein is CASSQRTSGYTDTQYF. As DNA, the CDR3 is TGTGCCAGCAGCCAACGAACTAGCGGATACACAGATACGCAGTATTTT.